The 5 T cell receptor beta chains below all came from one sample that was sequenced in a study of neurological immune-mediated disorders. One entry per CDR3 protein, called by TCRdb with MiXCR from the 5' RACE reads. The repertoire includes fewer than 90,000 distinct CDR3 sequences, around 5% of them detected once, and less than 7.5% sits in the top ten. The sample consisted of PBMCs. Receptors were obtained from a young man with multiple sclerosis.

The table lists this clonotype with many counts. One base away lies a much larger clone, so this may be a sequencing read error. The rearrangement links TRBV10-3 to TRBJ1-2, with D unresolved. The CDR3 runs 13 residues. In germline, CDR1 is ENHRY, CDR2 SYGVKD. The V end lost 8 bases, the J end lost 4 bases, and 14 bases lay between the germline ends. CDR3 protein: CAIQMERVYGYTF. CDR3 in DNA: TGTGCCATCCAGATGGAAAGGGTCTATGGCTACACCTTC.

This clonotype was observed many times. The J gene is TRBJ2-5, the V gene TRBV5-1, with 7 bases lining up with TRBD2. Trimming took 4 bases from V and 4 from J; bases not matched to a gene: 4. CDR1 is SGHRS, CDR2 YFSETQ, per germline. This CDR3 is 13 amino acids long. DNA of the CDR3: TGCGCCAGCAGCGGTGGCGGGGGAGAGACCCAGTACTTC. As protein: CASSGGGGETQYF.

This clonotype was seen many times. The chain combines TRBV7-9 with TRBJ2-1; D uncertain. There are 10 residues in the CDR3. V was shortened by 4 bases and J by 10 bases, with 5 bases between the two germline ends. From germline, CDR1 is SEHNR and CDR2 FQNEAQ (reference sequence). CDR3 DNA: TGTGCCAGCAGCTCCGTCGAGCAGTTCTTC. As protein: CASSSVEQFF.

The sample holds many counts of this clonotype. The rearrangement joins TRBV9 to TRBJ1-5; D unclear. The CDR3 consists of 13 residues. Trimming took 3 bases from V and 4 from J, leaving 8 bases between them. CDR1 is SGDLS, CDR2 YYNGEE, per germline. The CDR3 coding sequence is TGTGCCAGCAGCGCCGGTTTAAATCAGCCCCAGCATTTT. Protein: CASSAGLNQPQHF.

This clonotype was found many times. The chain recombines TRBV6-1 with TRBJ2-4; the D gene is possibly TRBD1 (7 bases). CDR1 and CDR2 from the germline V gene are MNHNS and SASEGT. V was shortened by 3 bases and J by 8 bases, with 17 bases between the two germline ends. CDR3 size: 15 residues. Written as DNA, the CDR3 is TGTGCCAGCAGTGAGGCCGACAGGGACTTTCACATTCAGTACTTC. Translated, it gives CASSEADRDFHIQYF.